The 3 T cell receptor beta chains given below trace back to one sample, sequenced in a study of control samples from healthy donors and cancer patients. Using immunoSEQ multiplex PCR, the repertoire was profiled, and TCRdb retains in-frame clones only, with some absent. Altogether 35,000 to 50,000 clones are present, around 87% being singletons, with the ten largest covering roughly 10%. Sequencing used PBMCs. These receptors all come from a woman aged 55-69 years with lung cancer.

The J gene is TRBJ2-7, the V gene TRBV6-6; 7 bases map to TRBD1. V lost 6 bases to trimming and J lost 0 bases; unmatched junction nucleotides: 5. Germline CDR1 and CDR2: MNHNY and SVGAGI (reference sequence). The CDR3 contains 14 residues. The CDR3 region has the DNA TGTGCCAGCAGACCGGACAGGTTCTCCTACGAGCAGTACTTC. Translated: CASRPDRFSYEQYF.

This sequence joins TRBV5-1 and TRBJ2-2; 11 positions agree with TRBD2. Germline CDR1 is SGHRS and CDR2 is YFSETQ. This CDR3 region has 15 residues. V lost 4 bases to trimming and J lost 5 bases; unmatched junction nucleotides: 4. The CDR3 nucleotides read TGCGCCAGCAGCCACGGGACTAGCGGAACCGGGGAGCTGTTTTTT. This sequence encodes CASSHGTSGTGELFF. The full variable domain, rest sourced from reference TRBV5-1 and TRBJ2-2, is KAGVTQTPRYLIKTRGQQVTLSCSPISGHRSVSWYQQTPGQGLQFLFEYFSETQRNKGNFPGRFSGRQFSNSRSEMNVSTLELGDSALYLCASSHGTSGTGELFFGEGSRLTVL.

V and J are TRBV6-5 and TRBJ2-7; 9 bases match TRBD2. The junction had 1 base not matched to a gene; V was cut back by 0 bases and J by 1 base. The CDR3 covers 15 residues. Per germline, CDR1 MNHEY and CDR2 SVGAGI. As DNA, the CDR3 is TGTGCCAGCAGTTACTCGCTAGCGGGGTCCTACGAGCAGTACTTC. It encodes CASSYSLAGSYEQYF.